The 18 T cell receptor beta chains in this list originate from one sample, sequenced in a study of shared clonotypes between healthy human individuals. Generated by immunoSEQ multiplex PCR, the TCRdb table keeps only in-frame clones and is missing some. The sample includes about 510,000 clones, roughly 95% of them seen just once. Sequencing used naive CD4+ T cells sorted from blood. Subset described: CD45RA+ positively selected. All receptors come from a woman aged 25 to 45 in good health.

V and J are TRBV4-2 and TRBJ2-3; D gene uncertain. Germline V gene lookup returns CDR1 LGHNA and CDR2 YNFKEQ. The V end was cut by 4 bases, the J end by 6 bases, with 20 bases between. This CDR3 region has 16 residues. The CDR3 protein is CASSPRARRELDTQYF. For the CDR3, the DNA is TGTGCCAGCAGCCCTCGGGCTCGAAGAGAACTCGATACGCAGTATTTT.

This chain uses TRBV5-1 with TRBJ2-7, with 10 positions matching TRBD2. There are 16 residues in the CDR3. Per germline, CDR1 SGHRS and CDR2 YFSETQ. V shed 4 bases, J shed 4 bases, and the junction held 11 bases outside the gene matches. Here the CDR3 reads CASSPGGTSEVYEQYF. The CDR3 nucleotides read TGCGCCAGCAGCCCGGGTGGGACTAGCGAAGTTTACGAGCAGTACTTC.

This chain joins TRBV23-1 and TRBJ1-2; D gene unclear. TRBV23-1 is noted as an ORF with a role that remains uncertain. The CDR3 consists of 15 residues. V was trimmed by 2 bases and J by 2 bases, leaving 12 bases between them. The CDR3 region has the DNA TGCGCCAGCAGTCAAAGGGCAGAGAAAAACTATGGCTACACCTTC. Amino acids: CASSQRAEKNYGYTF.

This clone was seen a single time. The chain combines TRBV10-3 with TRBJ2-7, with TRBD2 identical over 7 bases. The CDR3 consists of 13 residues. J was trimmed by 3 bases and V by 8 bases; bases with no gene match: 7. Germline loops: CDR1 ENHRY, CDR2 SYGVKD. The chain's CDR3 is CAISPSGIYEQYF. CDR3 DNA: TGTGCCATCTCCCCTAGCGGCATCTACGAGCAGTACTTC.

The rearrangement joins TRBV6-6 to TRBJ2-3; the D gene could be TRBD1 or TRBD2 (5 bases each). This CDR3 has 13 amino acids. Looked up from germline, CDR1 is MNHNY and CDR2 is SVGAGI (reference sequence). The V end lost 0 bases, the J end lost 6 bases, and 7 bases lay between the germline ends. DNA of the CDR3: TGTGCCAGCAGTTACTCGAGGGGTGATACGCAGTATTTT. It translates to CASSYSRGDTQYF.

The genes are TRBV28 and TRBJ2-7, with D maybe TRBD1 (7 bases). V lost 6 bases to trimming and J lost 0 bases, with 18 bases between them. CDR1 and CDR2 (germline): MDHEN, SYDVKM. This CDR3 has 16 amino acids. This CDR3 is CASSTQGGRPSYEQYF. The CDR3 coding sequence is TGTGCCAGCAGCACCCAGGGGGGCCGCCCCTCCTACGAGCAGTACTTC.

The J gene is TRBJ1-2, the V gene TRBV5-1, with 7 positions matching TRBD1. In germline, CDR1 is SGHRS, CDR2 YFSETQ. This CDR3 contains 17 residues. With V trimmed by 0 bases and J by 5 bases, 13 bases remained unmatched. In nucleotides, the CDR3 is TGCGCCAGCAGCTTGGACGCCACAGGGGTAATCTCGTATGGCTACACCTTC. It encodes CASSLDATGVISYGYTF.

This clone was seen a single time. The rearrangement joins TRBV5-1 to TRBJ2-2; D is unclear. Germline CDR1 reads SGHRS; CDR2 reads YFSETQ. Trimming shortened V by 0 bases and J by 4 bases, and 10 bases separated the two germline ends. The CDR3 has 15 residues. The CDR3 sequence: CASSLVSMPTGELFF. The CDR3 DNA sequence: TGCGCCAGCAGCTTGGTTAGTATGCCCACCGGGGAGCTGTTTTTT.

The genes are TRBV6-1 and TRBJ2-5; D call uncertain. The germline V gene has CDR1 MNHNS and CDR2 SASEGT. Between the trimmed V and J ends, which lost 6 bases and 5 bases, there was a span of 13 bases. This CDR3 spans 13 amino acids. The chain's CDR3 is CASSGLVRETQYF. The CDR3 nucleotides read TGTGCCAGCAGCGGTCTTGTTCGGGAGACCCAGTACTTC.

This rearrangement joins TRBV2 to TRBJ1-2; no firm D call. V was shortened by 7 bases and J by 8 bases, with 8 bases between the two germline ends. CDR3 length: 10 amino acids. Germline V gives CDR1 SNHLY, CDR2 FYNNEI. The CDR3 coding sequence is TGTGCCAGCATGGGGAGCGGCTACACCTTC. Encoded protein: CASMGSGYTF.

This chain connects TRBV7-9 to TRBJ1-1; 9 bases are shared with TRBD1. Trimming cost V 1 base and J 0 bases; bases outside gene matches: 6. Germline CDR1 and CDR2: SEHNR and FQNEAQ (reference sequence). The CDR3 loop spans 17 amino acids. The CDR3 DNA reads TGTGCCAGCAGCTTAGACCACAGGGGGCACTTGAACACTGAAGCTTTCTTT. Translated: CASSLDHRGHLNTEAFF.

This chain joins TRBV5-5 and TRBJ2-7; D is possibly TRBD1 (6 bases). This CDR3 region has 11 residues. Germline-derived CDR1 and CDR2 are SGHKS and YYEKEE (reference sequence). V was pared by 0 bases and J by 11 bases, with 9 bases between. The chain's CDR3 is CASSLEGVKYF. The CDR3 DNA reads TGTGCCAGCAGCTTGGAGGGGGTGAAGTACTTC.

The V gene is TRBV5-1, the J gene TRBJ2-1; 8 bases fit TRBD1. The CDR3 runs 15 residues. Germline values: CDR1 SGHRS, CDR2 YFSETQ. The V segment lost 4 bases and the J segment 6 bases; nucleotides outside the gene matches: 9. CDR3 residues: CASSPGQGSLNEQFF. DNA of the CDR3: TGCGCCAGCAGCCCCGGACAGGGATCGCTCAATGAGCAGTTCTTC.

The chain uses TRBV5-1 and TRBJ1-3; maybe TRBD1 (6 bases). Germline CDR1 SGHRS, CDR2 YFSETQ. CDR3 length: 15 amino acids. Trimming removed 0 bases at V and 4 bases at J, with 11 bases between. CDR3 coding DNA: TGCGCCAGCAGCTTGGTCACAGGGAGCGGAAACACCATATATTTT. Protein: CASSLVTGSGNTIYF.

The V gene is TRBV6-1, the J gene TRBJ1-3, with 8 bases identical to TRBD1. There are 14 residues in the CDR3. After removal of 6 bases from V and 8 bases from J, the junction contained 9 bases not matched to a gene. Per germline, CDR1 MNHNS and CDR2 SASEGT. The CDR3 bases are TGTGCCAGCAGAGTTGACAGGGGAGGGGACACCATATATTTT. Amino acid sequence: CASRVDRGGDTIYF.

CDR3 in DNA: TGTGCCAGCAGCTTAGCCGGTTGGCCTGGAAACACCATATATTTT. This codes for CASSLAGWPGNTIYF. The rearrangement joins TRBV7-9 to TRBJ1-3; D gene ambiguous. This CDR3 comprises 15 residues. V gave up 0 bases and J gave up 2 bases, with 8 bases separating them. The germline V gene has CDR1 SEHNR and CDR2 FQNEAQ (reference sequence).

This chain links TRBV4-1 with TRBJ2-5; D gene uncertain. The V and J ends lost 0 bases and 7 bases respectively, with 18 bases between them. The CDR3 runs 16 residues. Germline lookup yields CDR1 MGHRA and CDR2 YSYEKL. The CDR3 sequence is CASSQDILRAAVTQYF. The CDR3 nucleotides read TGCGCCAGCAGCCAAGATATACTCCGTGCGGCCGTGACCCAGTACTTC.

V gene TRBV13 combines with J gene TRBJ2-7, with D perhaps TRBD1 (5 bases). CDR3 length: 14 residues. V gave up 8 bases and J gave up 1 base, with 15 bases separating them. The germline V gene encodes CDR1 PRHDT and CDR2 FYEKMQ (reference sequence). This CDR3 is CASGPRARSYEQYF. CDR3 nucleotides: TGTGCCAGCGGCCCCAGGGCGAGGTCCTACGAGCAGTACTTC.